Listed below are T cell receptor beta chains from one sample, sequenced in a study of human T cells and chemical hapten exposure. TCRdb recomputed calls from the RACE reads with MiXCR, one row per CDR3 protein. The data show 75,000 to 100,000 distinct CDR3 sequences, with over 7.5% seen just once and 2% to 2.5% held by the top ten. Specimen: whole blood, collected in connection with sensitization to the hapten diphenylcyclopropenone (DPC). The receptors shown here come from a woman between 40 and 50 years old with alopecia areata. Some clones in this sample may be carry-over from other donors' samples. Each CDR3 is given with its conserved first and last residue. D genes are given only for firm matches. Not every row has a clone size; where given, it reads once, few, many or a size class.

D gene	V gene	J gene	clone size	CDR3 DNA	CDR3 protein
-	TRBV3-2	TRBJ2-1	few	TGTGCCAGCAGCCAAGAATCCCAATTGTACAATGAGCAGTTCTTC	CASSQESQLYNEQFF
-	TRBV5-5	TRBJ1-3	-	TGTGCCAGCACCCCCTTTTACCCGGACCCAGGAAACACCATATATTTT	CASTPFYPDPGNTIYF
-	TRBV13	TRBJ2-7	-	TGTGCCAGCAGCTTCCTGGGGAGGTTGCCCGACGAGCAGTACTTC	CASSFLGRLPDEQYF
-	TRBV7-9	TRBJ2-7	many	TGTGCCAGCAGCTTAACGGCAGGGGGGACCTACGAGCAGTACTTC	CASSLTAGGTYEQYF
TRBD2	TRBV30	TRBJ2-1	-	TGTGCCTGGACTACGGGACTAGCGGTTGGGGAGCAGTTCTTC	CAWTTGLAVGEQFF
-	TRBV6-6	TRBJ2-7	many	TGTGCCAGCAGGGTCGATTACGAGCAGTACTTC	CASRVDYEQYF
TRBD2	TRBV27	TRBJ2-1	many	TGTGCCAGCAGACGACTAGCGGGAGCAATCACTGAGCAGTTCTTC	CASRRLAGAITEQFF
TRBD2	TRBV19	TRBJ2-5	few	TGTGCCAGTAGTATGAGAAGCGGGAGGGGCCAAGAGACCCAGTACTTC	CASSMRSGRGQETQYF
-	TRBV29-1	TRBJ1-4	-	TGCAGCGTTGAAGATCTTCACGAAAAACTGTTTTTT	CSVEDLHEKLFF
TRBD1	TRBV12-3/TRBV12-4	TRBJ1-4	-	TGTGCCAGCACTCCATCAGGGGGTGGCGAAAAACTGTTTTTT	CASTPSGGGEKLFF
-	TRBV10-3	TRBJ2-1	few	TGTGCCATCAGGCCCGGAGAACTAGGGTCGCATGAGCAGTTCTTC	CAIRPGELGSHEQFF
TRBD2	TRBV4-3	TRBJ2-7	many	TGCGCCAGCAGCCAAGGAGTGACTAGCGGAAACCCCCCCTACGAGCAGTACTTC	CASSQGVTSGNPPYEQYF
-	TRBV4-1	TRBJ2-7	many	TGCGCCAGCAGCCTTAGGGTGTCCTACGAGCAGTACTTC	CASSLRVSYEQYF
-	TRBV2	TRBJ2-1	-	TGTGCCAGCGCGGCGGGCCCGTCCTACAATGAGCAGTTCTTC	CASAAGPSYNEQFF
TRBD2	TRBV7-8	TRBJ2-3	few	TGTGCCAGCAGCCTCGGCGGGAGGGGCACAGATACGCAGTATTTT	CASSLGGRGTDTQYF
-	TRBV7-2	TRBJ2-2	-	TGTGCCAGCAGCCTGAGACGGGGGATGAACACCGGGGAGCTGTTTTTT	CASSLRRGMNTGELFF
-	TRBV28	TRBJ2-1	medium-sized	TGTGCCAGCAGTTCTTGGTACAATGAGCAGTTCTTC	CASSSWYNEQFF
-	TRBV4-3	TRBJ1-1	many	TGCGCCAGCAGCCAAGATTGGAGCAACACTGAAGCTTTCTTT	CASSQDWSNTEAFF
TRBD1	TRBV2	TRBJ2-5	few	TGTGCCAGCAGTCGGACAGGGACACAAGAGACCCAGTACTTC	CASSRTGTQETQYF
-	TRBV21-1	TRBJ2-6	few	TGTGCCAGCAGCCCAAAATACCCCAGGGGTTCCTTCTCTGGGGCCAACGTCCTGACTTTC	CASSPKYPRGSFSGANVLTF
-	TRBV28	TRBJ2-7	-	TGTGCCAGCTTCCCACGAGGGGGGACAACCTACGAGCAGTACTTC	CASFPRGGTTYEQYF
TRBD2	TRBV13	TRBJ2-1	many	TGTGCCAGCAGCTTCCGGACTAGCGAGAGTAAGCAGTTCTTC	CASSFRTSESKQFF
TRBD1	TRBV5-5	TRBJ1-3	few	TGTGCCAGCAGCACGGGACAGGGCTCTGGAAACACCATATATTTT	CASSTGQGSGNTIYF
TRBD2	TRBV2	TRBJ2-1	-	TGTGCCAGCAGTGAAGCGCCGGGACTAGCGAACAATGAGCAGTTCTTC	CASSEAPGLANNEQFF
-	TRBV6-1	TRBJ1-4	many	TGTGCCAGCAGCGAGGTTTTCCACTATGAAAAACTGTTTTTT	CASSEVFHYEKLFF
-	TRBV7-2	TRBJ2-5	many	TGTGCCAGCAGCTTAAATTCGGTTGGGCTAGCGCGGAAGACCCAGTACTTC	CASSLNSVGLARKTQYF
-	TRBV4-2	TRBJ2-3	-	TGTGCCAGCAGCCAAGATATGGGCGGAGGGGGCACAGATACGCAGTATTTT	CASSQDMGGGGTDTQYF
TRBD2	TRBV4-2	TRBJ2-7	many	TGTGCCAGCAGCCCCCGACTAGCGGGGGGCCGACTTAAACCCTACGAGCAGTACTTC	CASSPRLAGGRLKPYEQYF
TRBD1	TRBV6-2/TRBV6-3	TRBJ2-2	-	TGTGCCAGCAGTACAGGGGTCTCCACCGGGGAGCTGTTTTTT	CASSTGVSTGELFF
TRBD1	TRBV7-8	TRBJ2-3	many	TGTGCCAGCAGCTTTCGCATGACAGGGAGCACAGATACGCAGTATTTT	CASSFRMTGSTDTQYF
TRBD2	TRBV7-2	TRBJ2-1	-	TGTGCCAGCAGCTCCCCACTAGCGGGAGGGGACAGCTCCTACAATGAGCAGTTCTTC	CASSSPLAGGDSSYNEQFF
TRBD1	TRBV29-1	TRBJ2-3	few	TGCAGCGTTGAAGATGGGGGGACAGGGAGAGATTTT	CSVEDGGTGRDF
TRBD1	TRBV7-6	TRBJ2-5	few	TGTGCCAGCAGCTTAGCGACAGGGAACCGCCAAGAGACCCAGTACTTC	CASSLATGNRQETQYF
-	TRBV29-1	TRBJ2-4	many	TGCAGCGTTGTGGGGCAGGGGTGGACCAAAAACATTCAGTACTTC	CSVVGQGWTKNIQYF
-	TRBV5-1	TRBJ2-7	few	TGCGCCAGCAGCGCGGGACGTGGCGAGCAGTACTTC	CASSAGRGEQYF
-	TRBV29-1	TRBJ2-3	few	TGCAGCGTTGAAAACAGGGAAGGGACAGATACGCAGTATTTT	CSVENREGTDTQYF
-	TRBV28	TRBJ2-7	many	TGTGCCAGCAGTCCATCCCGCTACGAGCAGTACTTC	CASSPSRYEQYF
-	TRBV7-2	TRBJ2-3	many	TGTGCCAGCAGCCCCCTATCTCACTCTAGCACAGATACGCAGTATTTT	CASSPLSHSSTDTQYF
-	TRBV20-1	TRBJ2-7	few	TGCAGTGCTAGAGTGCCGGGCAAGGACTACGAGCAGTACTTC	CSARVPGKDYEQYF
TRBD1	TRBV12-3/TRBV12-4	TRBJ2-2	-	TGTGCCAGCACCTCCGGGACAGGGATACTTGCGAACACCGGGGAGCTGTTTTTT	CASTSGTGILANTGELFF
TRBD1	TRBV7-9	TRBJ2-7	-	TGTGCCAGCAGCGGGCTGGGACAGGGGAGCTCCTACGAGCAGTACTTC	CASSGLGQGSSYEQYF
-	TRBV15	TRBJ1-4	-	TGTGCCACCAGCAAGGCGACAGAAAAACTGTTTTTT	CATSKATEKLFF